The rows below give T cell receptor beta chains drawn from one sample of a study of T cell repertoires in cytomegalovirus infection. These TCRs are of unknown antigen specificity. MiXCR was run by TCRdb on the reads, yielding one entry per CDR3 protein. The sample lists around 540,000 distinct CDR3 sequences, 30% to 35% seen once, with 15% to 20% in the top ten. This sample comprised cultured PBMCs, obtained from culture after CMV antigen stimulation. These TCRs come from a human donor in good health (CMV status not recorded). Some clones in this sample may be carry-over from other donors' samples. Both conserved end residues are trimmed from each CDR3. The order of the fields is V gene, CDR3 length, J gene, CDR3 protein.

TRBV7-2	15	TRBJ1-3	ASSSGTGGASGNTIY
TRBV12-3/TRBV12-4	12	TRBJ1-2	ASSSATGVHGYT
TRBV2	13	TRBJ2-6	ASSKAVSGANVLT
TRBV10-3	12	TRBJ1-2	AISEDRGLSGYT
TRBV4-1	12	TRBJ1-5	ASSQYRTGQPQH
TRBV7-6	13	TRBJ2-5	ASSQMSPTGETQY
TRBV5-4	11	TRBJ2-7	ASSSQGSNEQY
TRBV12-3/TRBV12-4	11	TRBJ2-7	ASSPSGRYEQY
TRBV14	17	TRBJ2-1	ASSQVGKSRASVYPEQF
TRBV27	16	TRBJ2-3	ASRLAGAPLGGTDTQY
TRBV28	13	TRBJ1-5	ASSPRTGGNQPQH
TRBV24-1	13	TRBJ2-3	ATSDLGTGTDTQY
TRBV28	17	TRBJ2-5	ASSSLGLAGGLIQETQY
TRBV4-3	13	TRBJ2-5	ASSQVGAGGETQY
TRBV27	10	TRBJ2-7	ASSSSRGEQY
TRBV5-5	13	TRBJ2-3	ASSLREGHRDTQY
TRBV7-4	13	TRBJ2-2	ASSLAGTGTGELF
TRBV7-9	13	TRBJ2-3	ASSLALTGVDTQY
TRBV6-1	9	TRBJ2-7	ASTSSYEQY
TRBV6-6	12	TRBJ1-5	ASRATGGYQPQH
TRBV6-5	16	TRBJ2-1	ASGQGTLLRSSYNEQF
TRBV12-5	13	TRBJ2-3	ASGLVTGHTDTQY
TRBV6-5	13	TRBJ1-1	ASSYPGQVNTEAF
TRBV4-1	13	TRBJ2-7	ASSQEVGGSYEQY
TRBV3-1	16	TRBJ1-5	ASSQQWRRQGKDQPQH
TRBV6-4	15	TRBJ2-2	ASSARLAGLNTGELF
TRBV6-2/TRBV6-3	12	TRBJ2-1	ASSYTSAGNEQF
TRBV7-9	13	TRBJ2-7	ASSAGQGDHYEQY
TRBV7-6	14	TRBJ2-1	ASSFIAESSYNEQF
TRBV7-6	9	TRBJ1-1	ATQGGTEAF
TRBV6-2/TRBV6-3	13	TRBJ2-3	ASSYDSVGTDTQY
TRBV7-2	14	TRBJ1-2	ASSLVRDRDNYGYT
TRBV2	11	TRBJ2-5	ARRGLAAETQY
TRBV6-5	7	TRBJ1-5	ASTQPQH
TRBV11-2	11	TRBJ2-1	ASSSATYPFAF
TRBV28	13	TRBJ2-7	ASSESGTSGYEQY
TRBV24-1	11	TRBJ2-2	ATSDDVTGELF
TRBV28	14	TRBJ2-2	ASSSPGASGSGELF
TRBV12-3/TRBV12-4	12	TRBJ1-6	ASSLQGRDSPLH
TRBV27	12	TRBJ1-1	ASSQDRGLTEAF
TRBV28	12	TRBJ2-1	ASESSGSYNEQF
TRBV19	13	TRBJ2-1	ASSGWTSGRGEQF
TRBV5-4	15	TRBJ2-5	ASSSPPIAGGQETQY
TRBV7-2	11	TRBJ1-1	ASSLLMNTEAF
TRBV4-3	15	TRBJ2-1	ASSQDSPFGPYNEQF
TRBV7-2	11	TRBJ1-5	ASSFSRNQPQH
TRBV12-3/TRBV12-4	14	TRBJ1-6	ASRQQPSGSGSPLH
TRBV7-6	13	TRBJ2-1	ASSLSVAAYNEQF
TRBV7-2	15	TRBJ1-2	ASRPGTGATADYGYT
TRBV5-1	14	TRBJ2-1	ASSLFPTSGSYEQF
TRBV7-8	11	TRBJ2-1	ASSLTGFNEQF
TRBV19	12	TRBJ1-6	ASTADYYNSPLH
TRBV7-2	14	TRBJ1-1	ASSVMVYGSSTEAF
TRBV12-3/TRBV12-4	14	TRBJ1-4	ASSLFQGGTNEKLF
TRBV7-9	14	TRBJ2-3	ASSSPTSGNPDTQY
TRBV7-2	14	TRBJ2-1	ASSPLSGGGYNEQF
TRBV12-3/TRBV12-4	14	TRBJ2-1	ASRHGTSGASNEQF
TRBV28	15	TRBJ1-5	ASSVTGTVFSNQPQH
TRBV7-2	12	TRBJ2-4	ASSPRTGAGIQY
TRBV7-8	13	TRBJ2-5	ASSFPTDPGKAQY